The 28 T cell receptor beta chains below all came from one sample that was sequenced in a study of T cell responses to AZD1222 COVID-19 vaccine. Measured with immunoSEQ multiplex PCR; TCRdb has only the in-frame clones, and not every one. Of some 130,000 clones detected, 90% to 95% appear once; the ten largest clones hold 1.5% to 2%. The material sequenced was peripheral blood, taken on day 0 of AZD1222 vaccination. The source of these receptors is an adult in good health.

CDR3 bases: TGTGCCACCAGCAGAGATCGGGTGGTTGGGTTCGGCTATGGCTACACCTTC. Its protein product is CATSRDRVVGFGYGYTF. V is TRBV15 and J is TRBJ1-2; D not resolved. The CDR3 sequence is 17 residues long. CDR1 and CDR2 (germline): LNHNV, YYDKDF (reference sequence). With 0 bases removed from V and 4 bases from J, the gap between germline ends came to 18 bases.

The J gene is TRBJ1-3, the V gene TRBV29-1, with a tentative D call TRBD1 (5 bases). Trimming left V 7 bases short and J 4 bases short, with 14 bases between. The CDR3 extends over 13 amino acids. Germline CDR1 SQVTM, CDR2 ANQGSEA. The CDR3 protein is CSAGGGRGNTIYF. CDR3 nucleotides: TGCAGCGCTGGGGGGGGTCGAGGAAACACCATATATTTT.

The chain has TRBV7-9 and TRBJ2-1, with D perhaps matching TRBD2 (6 bases). Between the trimmed V and J ends, which lost 5 bases and 2 bases, there was a span of 13 bases. The CDR3 loop spans 15 amino acids. CDR1 is SEHNR and CDR2 is FQNEAQ in the germline V gene (reference sequence). The CDR3 loop is CASSRRESPYNEQFF. Here the CDR3 DNA reads TGTGCCAGCAGCCGTCGGGAGTCTCCCTACAATGAGCAGTTCTTC.

The rearrangement links TRBV20-1 to TRBJ2-1; unclear D gene. In germline, CDR1 is DFQATT, CDR2 SNEGSKA (reference sequence). V dropped 0 bases and J dropped 9 bases, with 3 bases sitting between them. The CDR3 is 10 amino acids. CDR3 amino acids: CSARDREQFF. The CDR3 coding sequence is TGCAGTGCTAGAGATCGTGAGCAGTTCTTC.

The CDR3 spells CASSANRQFKGRDEQFF. The CDR3 DNA is TGTGCCAGCAGTGCAAATCGACAATTCAAAGGACGCGATGAGCAGTTCTTC. The chain recombines TRBV28 with TRBJ2-1; D unclear. Germline V CDR1 and CDR2: MDHEN, SYDVKM. CDR3 length: 17 residues. V lost 5 bases to trimming and J lost 8 bases, with 25 bases between them.

This chain connects TRBV2 to TRBJ1-5, with 8 bases fitting TRBD1. The CDR3 is made up of 15 amino acids. Germline V CDR1 and CDR2: SNHLY, FYNNEI. The V gene end was trimmed by 10 bases and the J gene end by 5 bases; junction bases not matched to a gene: 13. In DNA form, the CDR3 reads TGTGCCACTCAGGGTGCAGGGGGCGGGTATCAGCCCCAGCATTTT. The encoded protein is CATQGAGGGYQPQHF.

This clone was seen more than once but under ten times. The CDR3 DNA follows: TGTGCCAGTAAGCGGGAGGGGGACACCGGGGAGCTGTTTTTT. Its protein product is CASKREGDTGELFF. V usage is TRBV6-5 and J usage is TRBJ2-2, with 10 bases identical to TRBD2. The CDR3 is made up of 14 amino acids. Looked up from germline, CDR1 is MNHEY and CDR2 is SVGAGI. Germline trimming cut 9 bases from V and 3 bases from J; bases unmatched to any gene: 4.

V usage is TRBV3-1 (or the pseudogene TRBV3-2) and J usage is TRBJ1-1, with D tentatively TRBD1 (6 bases). The CDR3 has 12 amino acids. Germline V gene lookup returns CDR1 LGHDT and CDR2 YNNKEL (reference sequence). The V end lost 0 bases, the J end lost 8 bases, and 7 bases lay between the germline ends. CDR3 bases: TGTGCCAGCAGCCAAGATCAGGGGGAAGCTTTCTTT. It is translated as CASSQDQGEAFF.

The rearrangement joins TRBV21-1 to TRBJ2-5. TRBV21-1 is classified as a pseudogene. There are 15 residues in the CDR3. Here the CDR3 reads CASSPGRGDVETQYF. For the CDR3, the DNA is TGTGCCAGCAGCCCTGGGCGAGGGGATGTGGAGACCCAGTACTTC.

This clone was counted once. The chain links TRBV4-1 to TRBJ1-1; 11 bases agree with TRBD1. CDR1 is MGHRA, CDR2 YSYEKL, per germline. J was trimmed by 5 bases and V by 0 bases; bases with no gene match: 5. The CDR3 covers 16 residues. In nucleotides, the CDR3 is TGCGCCAGCAGCCAAGAGCGGACAGGGGGCCATACTGAAGCTTTCTTT. Translation gives CASSQERTGGHTEAFF.

The chain carries TRBV13 and TRBJ2-3; D gene uncertain. The CDR3 consists of 14 residues. Germline assignment: CDR1 PRHDT and CDR2 FYEKMQ (reference sequence). Between the trimmed V and J ends, which lost 5 bases and 5 bases, there was a span of 14 bases. CDR3: CASSAPGVGDTQYF. The CDR3 nucleotides read TGTGCCAGCAGCGCCCCAGGAGTGGGAGATACGCAGTATTTT. The full variable domain, with the rest looked up from reference TRBV13 and TRBJ2-3, is AAGVIQSPRHLIKEKRETATLKCYPIPRHDTVYWYQQGPGQDPQFLISFYEKMQSDKGSIPDRFSAQQFSDYHSELNMSSLELGDSALYFCASSAPGVGDTQYFGPGTRLTVL.

The genes are TRBV10-3 and TRBJ2-1; D may be TRBD2 (6 bases). Per germline, CDR1 ENHRY and CDR2 SYGVKD. This CDR3 region has 15 residues. The V end lost 0 bases, the J end lost 8 bases, and 14 bases lay between the germline ends. This chain's CDR3 is CAISESEGRFHEQFF. DNA for the CDR3: TGTGCCATCAGTGAGTCGGAGGGCCGATTCCATGAGCAGTTCTTC.

V is TRBV7-9 and J is TRBJ1-2; D call uncertain. Germline CDR1 and CDR2: SEHNR and FQNEAQ (reference sequence). V was pared by 0 bases and J by 4 bases, with 15 bases between. The CDR3 has 16 residues. The CDR3 DNA reads as TGTGCCAGCAGCTTAGCGCGAGAGGAGAAGATCTATGGCTACACCTTC. Translating it yields CASSLAREEKIYGYTF.

The chain uses TRBV6-5 and TRBJ1-5; D gene unclear. The germline CDR1 and CDR2 sequences are MNHEY and SVGAGI. This CDR3 comprises 15 residues. Between the trimmed V and J ends, which lost 5 bases and 2 bases, there was a span of 13 bases. CDR3 nucleotides: TGTGCCAGCAGTCGCGAGGGTTTAGGCAATCAGCCCCAGCATTTT. Protein sequence: CASSREGLGNQPQHF.

J is TRBJ2-7 and V is TRBV18; D not resolved. Trimming removed 6 bases at V and 4 bases at J, with 25 bases between. The CDR3 contains 17 residues. Per germline, CDR1 KGHSH and CDR2 LQKENI. The CDR3 sequence is CASSQTLHLRPIYEQYF. CDR3 nucleotides: TGTGCCAGCTCTCAGACGCTACACCTCCGACCCATATACGAGCAGTACTTC.

The count of this clone is one. The J gene is TRBJ2-7, the V gene TRBV7-2; TRBD2 is a possible D gene (6 bases). CDR3 length equals 11 residues. Germline V gives CDR1 SGHTA, CDR2 FQGNSA. Trimming shortened V by 1 base and J by 10 bases, and 8 bases separated the two germline ends. CDR3 nucleotide sequence: TGTGCCAGCAGCTTAGGGCGGGGTCAGTACTTC. It specifies CASSLGRGQYF.

CDR3 nucleotide sequence: TGTGCCAGCAGCTTGGGGGACGTAGAAGCTTTCTTT. Amino acids: CASSLGDVEAFF. The V gene is TRBV5-6, the J gene TRBJ1-1, with D perhaps TRBD1 (5 bases). The V end lost 0 bases, the J end lost 8 bases, and 8 bases lay between the germline ends. The CDR3 covers 12 residues. Germline V gene data show CDR1 as SGHDT and CDR2 as YYEEEE.

The V call is TRBV20-1, the J call TRBJ1-5; D unresolved. The CDR3 spans 13 residues. V dropped 3 bases and J dropped 9 bases, with 15 bases sitting between them. Per germline, CDR1 DFQATT and CDR2 SNEGSKA (reference sequence). CDR3: CSASADGEGPQHF. CDR3 coding DNA: TGCAGTGCTAGTGCGGATGGCGAGGGGCCCCAGCATTTT.

This clone appeared once. The chain is built from TRBV6-5 and TRBJ1-4, with D maybe TRBD1 (6 bases). V was shortened by 5 bases and J by 3 bases, with 10 bases between the two germline ends. Germline CDR1 reads MNHEY; CDR2 reads SVGAGI. This CDR3 is built from 14 residues. Written as DNA, the CDR3 is TGTGCCAGCAGTCCGACAGGCTCTAATGAAAAACTGTTTTTT. Translated, it gives CASSPTGSNEKLFF.

The chain combines TRBV2 with TRBJ2-1, with D hard to call. V was pared by 4 bases and J by 10 bases, with 5 bases between. This CDR3 spans 10 amino acids. CDR1 is SNHLY, CDR2 FYNNEI, per germline. CDR3 nucleotides: TGTGCCAGCAGTGTTGGAGAGCAGTTCTTC. This gives the protein CASSVGEQFF. Full variable domain (remainder filled in from reference TRBV2 and TRBJ2-1): EPEVTQTPSHQVTQMGQEVILRCVPISNHLYFYWYRQILGQKVEFLVSFYNNEISEKSEIFDDQFSVERPDGSNFTLKIRSTKLEDSAMYFCASSVGEQFFGPGTRLTVL.

The rearrangement links TRBV28 to TRBJ2-1; TRBD2 aligns across 8 bases. Germline-derived CDR1 and CDR2 are MDHEN and SYDVKM. With 7 bases clipped from V and 4 bases from J, the junction kept 9 bases outside the gene matches. CDR3 length equals 15 residues. CDR3 nucleotides: TGTGCCAGCACCCAACTAGCGGACCTATACAATGAGCAGTTCTTC. Amino acid sequence: CASTQLADLYNEQFF.

The table lists this clone with a count of one. The CDR3 here is CASSVAPGEKLFF. DNA of the CDR3: TGTGCCAGCAGCGTAGCCCCAGGGGAAAAACTGTTTTTT. V usage is TRBV9 and J usage is TRBJ1-4; tentative D call: TRBD1 (5 bases). The CDR3 loop spans 13 amino acids. The V end lost 0 bases, the J end lost 8 bases, and 8 bases lay between the germline ends. Per the germline V gene, CDR1 is SGDLS and CDR2 is YYNGEE.

The chain employs TRBV14 and TRBJ2-2; 14 nucleotides align to TRBD2. V trimming: 0 bases; J trimming: 8 bases; junction bases outside the gene matches: 5. CDR3 size: 17 residues. Germline CDR1 SGHDN, CDR2 FVKESK. The CDR3 protein is CASSQDLGLAGVGELFF. Written as DNA, the CDR3 is TGTGCCAGCAGCCAAGATCTGGGACTAGCGGGAGTAGGGGAGCTGTTTTTT.

V is TRBV30 and J is TRBJ1-5; 11 bases map to TRBD1. Germline V lookup: CDR1 GTSNPN, CDR2 SVGIG (reference sequence). The CDR3 consists of 15 residues. The V and J ends lost 1 base and 7 bases, in that order; junction bases with no gene match: 6. The CDR3 is CAWSGGQGAAQPQHF. The CDR3 DNA follows: TGTGCCTGGAGTGGCGGACAGGGGGCGGCACAGCCCCAGCATTTT.

The chain carries TRBV3-1 (or the pseudogene TRBV3-2) and TRBJ1-2; D remains ambiguous. The germline gives CDR1 LGHDT, CDR2 YNNKEL (reference sequence). The ends were cut back, 0 bases at V and 2 bases at J, with 7 bases in the middle. This CDR3 is built from 14 residues. CDR3 sequence (DNA): TGTGCCAGCAGCCAAGACGGAGCGAACTATGGCTACACCTTC. This sequence encodes CASSQDGANYGYTF.

The chain joins TRBV7-9 to TRBJ1-6; 8 nucleotides line up with TRBD1. This CDR3 has 15 amino acids. Germline V lookup: CDR1 SEHNR, CDR2 FQNEAQ (reference sequence). V was clipped by 0 bases and J by 8 bases; unmatched bases: 3. CDR3 DNA sequence: TGTGCCAGCAGCTTAGCAGACAGGGGAGATTCACCCCTCCACTTT. Translation: CASSLADRGDSPLHF. Variable domain in full (rest from reference TRBV7-9 and TRBJ1-6): DTGVSQNPRHKITKRGQNVTFRCDPISEHNRLYWYRQTLGQGPEFLTYFQNEAQLEKSRLLSDRFSAERPKGSFSTLEIQRTEQGDSAMYLCASSLADRGDSPLHFGNGTRLTVT.

The rearrangement uses TRBV7-2 and TRBJ1-2; D remains ambiguous. This CDR3 has 15 residues. Germline V gene sequence: CDR1 SGHTA, CDR2 FQGNSA. The V and J ends lost 7 bases and 0 bases respectively, with 15 bases between them. The CDR3 DNA follows: TGTGCCAGCAAGCCTAGTCCCGGGTCTAACTATGGCTACACCTTC. Protein sequence: CASKPSPGSNYGYTF.

V and J are TRBV4-3 and TRBJ2-2; D is unclear. The CDR3 contains 16 residues. The V end was cut by 4 bases, the J end by 2 bases, with 14 bases between. Germline lookup yields CDR1 LGHNA and CDR2 YSLEER. The CDR3 region has the DNA TGCGCCAGCAGCCGCGTCGGACCGGATAACACCGGGGAGCTGTTTTTT. Translating gives CASSRVGPDNTGELFF.